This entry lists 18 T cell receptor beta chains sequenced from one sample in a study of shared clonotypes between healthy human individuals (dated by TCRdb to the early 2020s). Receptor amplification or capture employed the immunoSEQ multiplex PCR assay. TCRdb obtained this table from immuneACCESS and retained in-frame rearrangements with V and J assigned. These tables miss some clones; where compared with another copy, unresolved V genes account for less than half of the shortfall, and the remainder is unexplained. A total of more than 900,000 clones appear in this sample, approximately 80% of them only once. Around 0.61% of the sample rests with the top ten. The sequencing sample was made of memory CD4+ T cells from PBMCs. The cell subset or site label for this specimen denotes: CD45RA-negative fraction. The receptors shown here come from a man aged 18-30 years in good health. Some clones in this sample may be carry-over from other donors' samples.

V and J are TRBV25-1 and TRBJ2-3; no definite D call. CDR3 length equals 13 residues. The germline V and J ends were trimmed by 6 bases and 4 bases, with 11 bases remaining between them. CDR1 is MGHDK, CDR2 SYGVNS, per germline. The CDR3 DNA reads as TGTGCCAGCAGCCCCAGGTTGGCAGATACGCAGTATTTT. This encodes CASSPRLADTQYF.

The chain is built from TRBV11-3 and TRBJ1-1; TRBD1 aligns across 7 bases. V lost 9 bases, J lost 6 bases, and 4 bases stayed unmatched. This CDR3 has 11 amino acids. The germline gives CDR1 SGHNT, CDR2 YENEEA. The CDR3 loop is CASQGEAEAFF. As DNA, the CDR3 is TGTGCCAGTCAGGGGGAGGCTGAAGCTTTCTTT.

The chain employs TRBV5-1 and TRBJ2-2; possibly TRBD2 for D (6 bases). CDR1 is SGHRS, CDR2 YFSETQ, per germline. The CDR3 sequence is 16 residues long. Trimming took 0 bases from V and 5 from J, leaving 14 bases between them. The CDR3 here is CASSLGNKAGTGELFF. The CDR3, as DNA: TGCGCCAGCAGCTTGGGGAATAAGGCGGGAACCGGGGAGCTGTTTTTT.

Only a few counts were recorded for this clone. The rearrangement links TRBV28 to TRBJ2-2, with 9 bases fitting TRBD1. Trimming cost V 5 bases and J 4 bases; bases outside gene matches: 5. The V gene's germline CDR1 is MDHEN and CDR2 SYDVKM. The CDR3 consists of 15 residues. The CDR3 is CASSNRGLSTGELFF. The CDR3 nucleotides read TGTGCCAGCAGTAACAGGGGGCTAAGCACCGGGGAGCTGTTTTTT.

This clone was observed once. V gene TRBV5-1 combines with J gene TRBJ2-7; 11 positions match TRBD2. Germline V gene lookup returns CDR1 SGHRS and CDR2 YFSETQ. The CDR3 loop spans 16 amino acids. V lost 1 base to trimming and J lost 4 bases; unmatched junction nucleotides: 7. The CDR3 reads CASSLSTSGNLYEQYF. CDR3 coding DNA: TGCGCCAGCAGCTTGTCGACTAGCGGGAATCTGTACGAGCAGTACTTC.

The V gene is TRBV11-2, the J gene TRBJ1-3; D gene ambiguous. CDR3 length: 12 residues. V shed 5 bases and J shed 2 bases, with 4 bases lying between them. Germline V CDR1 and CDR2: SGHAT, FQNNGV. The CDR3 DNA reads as TGTGCCAGCAGCCCGACTGGAAACACCATATATTTT. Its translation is CASSPTGNTIYF.

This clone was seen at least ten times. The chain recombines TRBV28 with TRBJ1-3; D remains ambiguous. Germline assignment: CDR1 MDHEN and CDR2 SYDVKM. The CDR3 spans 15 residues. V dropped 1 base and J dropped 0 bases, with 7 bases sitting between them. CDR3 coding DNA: TGTGCCAGCAGTTTATCGGGGTTCTCTGGAAACACCATATATTTT. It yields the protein CASSLSGFSGNTIYF. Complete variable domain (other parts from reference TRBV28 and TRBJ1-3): DVKVTQSSRYLVKRTGEKVFLECVQDMDHENMFWYRQDPGLGLRLIYFSYDVKMKEKGDIPEGYSVSREKKERFSLILESASTNQTSMYLCASSLSGFSGNTIYFGEGSWLTVV.

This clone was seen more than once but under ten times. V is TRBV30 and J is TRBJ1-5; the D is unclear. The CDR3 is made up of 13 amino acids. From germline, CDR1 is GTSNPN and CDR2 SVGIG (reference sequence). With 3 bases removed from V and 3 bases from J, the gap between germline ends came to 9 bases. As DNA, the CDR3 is TGTGCCTGGAGGGAGCAGGACAATCAGCCCCAGCATTTT. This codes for CAWREQDNQPQHF.

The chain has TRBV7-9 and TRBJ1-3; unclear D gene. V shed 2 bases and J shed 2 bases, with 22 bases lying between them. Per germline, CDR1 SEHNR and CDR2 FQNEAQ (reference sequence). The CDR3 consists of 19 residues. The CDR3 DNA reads TGTGCCAGCAGCTTATTTCTCTATCTCGAAGATCCGACTGGAAACACCATATATTTT. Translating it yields CASSLFLYLEDPTGNTIYF.

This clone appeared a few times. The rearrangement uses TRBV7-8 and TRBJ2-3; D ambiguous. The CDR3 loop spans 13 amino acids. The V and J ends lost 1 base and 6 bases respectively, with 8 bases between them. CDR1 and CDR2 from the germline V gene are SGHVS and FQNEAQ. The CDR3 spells CASSLVRSDTQYF. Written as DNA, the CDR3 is TGTGCCAGCAGCTTAGTCCGCTCGGATACGCAGTATTTT. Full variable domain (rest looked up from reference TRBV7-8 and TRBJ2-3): GAGVSQSPRYKVAKRGQDVALRCDPISGHVSLFWYQQALGQGPEFLTYFQNEAQLDKSGLPSDRFFAERPEGSVSTLKIQRTQQEDSAVYLCASSLVRSDTQYFGPGTRLTVL.

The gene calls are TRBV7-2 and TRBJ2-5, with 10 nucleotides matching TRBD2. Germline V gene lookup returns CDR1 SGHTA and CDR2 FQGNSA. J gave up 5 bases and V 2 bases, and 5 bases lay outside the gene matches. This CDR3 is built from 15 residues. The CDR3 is CASSLYTAGGETQYF. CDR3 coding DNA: TGTGCCAGCAGCTTATATACAGCGGGAGGGGAGACCCAGTACTTC.

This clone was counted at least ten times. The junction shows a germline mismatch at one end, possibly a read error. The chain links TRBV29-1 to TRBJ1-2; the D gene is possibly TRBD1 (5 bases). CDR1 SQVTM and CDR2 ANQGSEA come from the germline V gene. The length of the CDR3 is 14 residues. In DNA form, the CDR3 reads TGCAGCGTTGAGGATGAGGGGAATAACTATGGCTACACTTTC. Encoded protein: CSVEDEGNNYGYTF.

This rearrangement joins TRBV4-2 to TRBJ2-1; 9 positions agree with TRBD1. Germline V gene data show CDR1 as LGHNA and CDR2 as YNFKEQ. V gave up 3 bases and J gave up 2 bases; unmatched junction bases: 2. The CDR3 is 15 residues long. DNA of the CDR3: TGTGCCAGCAGCCACGGACAGGGGACCTACAATGAGCAGTTCTTC. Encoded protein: CASSHGQGTYNEQFF.

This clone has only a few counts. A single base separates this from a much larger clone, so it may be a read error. Written as DNA, the CDR3 is TGTGCCAGCAGCCGGGGACTCGAGGGGCAGTACTTC. Translation: CASSRGLEGQYF. The chain is built from TRBV5-6 and TRBJ2-7; perhaps TRBD2 as D (6 bases). The V and J ends lost 4 bases and 9 bases respectively, with 14 bases between them. The CDR3 contains 12 residues. CDR1 and CDR2 from the germline V gene are SGHDT and YYEEEE.

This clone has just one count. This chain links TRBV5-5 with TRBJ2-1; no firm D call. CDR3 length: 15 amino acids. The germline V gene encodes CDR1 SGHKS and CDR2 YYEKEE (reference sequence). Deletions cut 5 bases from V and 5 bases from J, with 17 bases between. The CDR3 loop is CASRLALGWDNEQFF. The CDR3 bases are TGTGCCAGCAGACTGGCATTAGGGTGGGACAATGAGCAGTTCTTC.

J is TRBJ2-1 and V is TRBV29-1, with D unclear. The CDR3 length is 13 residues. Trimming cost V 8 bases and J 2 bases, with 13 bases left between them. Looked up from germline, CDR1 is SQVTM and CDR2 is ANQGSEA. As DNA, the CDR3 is TGCAGCATAGCTCAGGTTGCCTACAATGAGCAGTTCTTC. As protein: CSIAQVAYNEQFF.

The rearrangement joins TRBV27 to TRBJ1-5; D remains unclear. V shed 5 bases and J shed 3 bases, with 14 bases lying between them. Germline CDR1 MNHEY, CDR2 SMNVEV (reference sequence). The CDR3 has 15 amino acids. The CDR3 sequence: CASSDAGRPNQPQHF. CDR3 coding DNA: TGTGCCAGCAGTGATGCAGGTCGACCCAATCAGCCCCAGCATTTT.

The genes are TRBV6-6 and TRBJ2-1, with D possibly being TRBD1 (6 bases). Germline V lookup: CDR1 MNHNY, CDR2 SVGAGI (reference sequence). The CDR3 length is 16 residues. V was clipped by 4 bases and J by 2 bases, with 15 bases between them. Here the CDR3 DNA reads TGTGCCAGCAGTTCATCTACAGGGATCCCCTACAATGAGCAGTTCTTC. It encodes CASSSSTGIPYNEQFF.